These 9 T cell receptor beta chains share one sample of origin, sequenced in a study of cytomegalovirus exposure and HLA in healthy donors. It was with 60 Vbeta and 13 Jbeta primers that the PCR ran. The method was immunoSEQ multiplex PCR; TCRdb's version includes in-frame clones alone and lacks a portion of them. Of 120,000 or so clones listed, around 80% were seen once; the top ten hold about a tenth. Material: PBMCs. The receptors stem from a man aged 30 to 45 in good health and CMV-seropositive.

This rearrangement joins TRBV5-6 to TRBJ2-3, with D maybe TRBD2 (5 bases). Per the germline V gene, CDR1 is SGHDT and CDR2 is YYEEEE. V lost 1 base, J lost 0 bases, and 9 bases lay in between. CDR3 size: 15 residues. The CDR3 protein is CASSLLRTSTDTQYF. CDR3 nucleotide sequence: TGTGCCAGCAGCTTGCTCCGGACTAGCACAGATACGCAGTATTTT.

J is TRBJ2-3 and V is TRBV18; D may be TRBD1 (5 bases). Trimming took 3 bases from V and 4 from J, leaving 11 bases between them. The CDR3 totals 14 residues. Germline-derived CDR1 and CDR2 are KGHSH and LQKENI. The CDR3 sequence: CASSPDTSPDTQYF. CDR3 coding DNA: TGTGCCAGCTCACCGGACACAAGTCCAGATACGCAGTATTTT. Full variable domain (remainder filled in from reference TRBV18 and TRBJ2-3): NAGVMQNPRHLVRRRGQEARLRCSPMKGHSHVYWYRQLPEEGLKFMVYLQKENIIDESGMPKERFSAEFPKEGPSILRIQQVVRGDSAAYFCASSPDTSPDTQYFGPGTRLTVL.

The gene calls are TRBV27 and TRBJ1-1; 7 bases line up with TRBD1. CDR3 length: 14 amino acids. The V gene end was trimmed by 8 bases and the J gene end by 4 bases; junction bases not matched to a gene: 10. CDR1 and CDR2 from the germline V gene are MNHEY and SMNVEV (reference sequence). The CDR3 here is CASGPQGLSTEAFF. The CDR3 bases are TGTGCCAGCGGCCCACAGGGGCTCTCCACTGAAGCTTTCTTT.

This clone was detected a few times. This chain connects TRBV9 to TRBJ2-3; D is unclear. The V gene lost 0 bases and the J gene lost 0 bases, with 2 bases spanning the gap. This CDR3 has 13 residues. The V gene's germline CDR1 is SGDLS and CDR2 YYNGEE. CDR3: CASSVASTDTQYF. The DNA of the CDR3 is TGTGCCAGCAGCGTAGCTAGCACAGATACGCAGTATTTT.

The chain recombines TRBV30 with TRBJ2-5, with 10 bases lining up with TRBD2. After removal of 4 bases from V and 1 base from J, the junction contained 3 bases not matched to a gene. This CDR3 comprises 14 residues. Germline CDR1 reads GTSNPN; CDR2 reads SVGIG (reference sequence). The chain's CDR3 is CAWTLAGGQETQYF. The CDR3, as DNA: TGTGCCTGGACGTTAGCGGGAGGCCAAGAGACCCAGTACTTC.

This chain uses TRBV30 with TRBJ2-3; TRBD1 matches at 7 bases. Germline V CDR1 and CDR2: GTSNPN, SVGIG (reference sequence). The CDR3 covers 15 residues. With V trimmed by 2 bases and J by 2 bases, 7 bases remained unmatched. The chain's CDR3 is CAWSPGQTLTDTQYF. The CDR3 DNA reads as TGTGCCTGGAGTCCGGGACAGACCCTCACAGATACGCAGTATTTT.

The rearrangement uses TRBV19 and TRBJ2-7, with 11 bases that match TRBD2. V dropped 5 bases and J dropped 1; count of bases not matched to a gene: 10. The CDR3 spans 17 residues. Germline V gene data show CDR1 as LNHDA and CDR2 as SQIVND (reference sequence). The DNA of the CDR3 is TGTGCCAGTAGTTCCACACGGGGGACTAGCGGATCCTACGAGCAGTACTTC. It specifies CASSSTRGTSGSYEQYF.

The rearrangement links TRBV30 to TRBJ2-2; no definite D call. This CDR3 spans 13 amino acids. V lost 0 bases, J lost 5 bases, and 7 bases lay in between. Germline CDR1 reads GTSNPN; CDR2 reads SVGIG (reference sequence). The CDR3 region is CAWSVVQTGELFF. For the CDR3, the DNA is TGTGCCTGGAGTGTAGTTCAGACCGGGGAGCTGTTTTTT.

The rearrangement uses TRBV5-1 and TRBJ1-2, with TRBD1 matching over 7 bases. Trimming cost V 4 bases and J 4 bases; bases outside gene matches: 4. CDR1 is SGHRS and CDR2 is YFSETQ in the germline V gene. CDR3 length: 13 residues. CDR3 sequence (DNA): TGCGCCAGCAGCGTAGGGGGCACCTATGGCTACACCTTC. Its protein product is CASSVGGTYGYTF.